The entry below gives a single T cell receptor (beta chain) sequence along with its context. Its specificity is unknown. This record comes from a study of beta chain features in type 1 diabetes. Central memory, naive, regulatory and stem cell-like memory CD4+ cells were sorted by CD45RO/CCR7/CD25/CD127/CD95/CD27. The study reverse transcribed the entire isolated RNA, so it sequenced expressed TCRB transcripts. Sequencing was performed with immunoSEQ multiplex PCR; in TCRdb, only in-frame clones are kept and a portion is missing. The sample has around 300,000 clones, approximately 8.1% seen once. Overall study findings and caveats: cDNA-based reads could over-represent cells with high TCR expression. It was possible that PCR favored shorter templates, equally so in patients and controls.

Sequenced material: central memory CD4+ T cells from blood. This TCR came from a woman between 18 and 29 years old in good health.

The CDR3 bases are TGTGCCAGCAGCTTGGGGTCAACAGATACGCAGTATTTT. Translating it yields CASSLGSTDTQYF. This chain uses TRBV11-3 with TRBJ2-3, with D uncertain. The CDR3 has 13 amino acids. Germline V lookup: CDR1 SGHNT, CDR2 YENEEA. Trimming pared 3 bases from V and 3 bases from J, leaving 7 bases between.